Listed below are T cell receptor beta chains from one sample, sequenced in a study of T cell repertoires in cytomegalovirus infection. TCRdb analysed the reads with MiXCR anew, one entry per CDR3 protein. The sample yields approximately 770,000 distinct CDR3 sequences, 25% to 30% seen once. No antigens are known for them. Sequencing used cultured CD8+ T cells from PBMCs, obtained from culture after CMV antigen stimulation. The receptors here all came from a human donor in good health (CMV status not recorded). Some clones in this sample may be carry-over from other donors' samples. CDR3s include the opening cysteine and the closing phenylalanine or tryptophan. The order of the fields is CDR3 length, V gene, clone size, J gene, CDR3 protein. Size tells how often a clone was seen (once, few, many) or the class of an expanded clone, and some rows leave it out.

>16|TRBV7-8|few|TRBJ2-5
CASSLAYSGVEETQYF
>15|TRBV7-3|few|TRBJ2-1
CASSFVGPGGHEQFF
>16|TRBV13|.|TRBJ2-1
CASSLEIGTGANEQFF
>12|TRBV2|few|TRBJ2-7
CATWGGNYEQYF
>15|TRBV27|few|TRBJ2-3
CASSPDRLHTDTQYF
>14|TRBV20-1|.|TRBJ1-4
CSAVRGRGAEKLFF
>16|TRBV29-1|.|TRBJ2-1
CSVEDRSGGVSNEQFF
>17|TRBV2|few|TRBJ2-3
CASSSARYQGGTDTQYF
>12|TRBV28|.|TRBJ1-2
CATSLGQNGYTF
>16|TRBV7-1|.|TRBJ2-4
CASSQGLAAGGNIQYF
>12|TRBV20-1|.|TRBJ2-7
CSASFRPLEQYF
>17|TRBV5-1|few|TRBJ2-1
CASSLDGGGFSYNEQFF
>12|TRBV7-4|.|TRBJ2-7
CASSFSEVEQYF
>17|TRBV6-2/TRBV6-3|few|TRBJ1-6
CASSYRARMAANSPLHF
>14|TRBV19|.|TRBJ1-1
CASSIKQFPYWGFF
>16|TRBV2|.|TRBJ2-3
CASSPGQYTSTDTQYF
>13|TRBV7-8|many|TRBJ1-6
CASSSGTGPGLHF
>17|TRBV6-1|few|TRBJ1-2
CASSEVLTGFSNYGYTF
>15|TRBV12-3/TRBV12-4|many|TRBJ2-3
CASSFRTPSTDTQYF
>15|TRBV2|many|TRBJ2-1
CASSSGTSAYNEQFF
>16|TRBV7-6|.|TRBJ1-1
CASSLEVVVLNTEAFF
>17|TRBV3-1|few|TRBJ2-1
CASSQDHGLAGGNEQFF
>15|TRBV16|.|TRBJ2-7
CASSPPGTTSYEQYF
>12|TRBV6-6|.|TRBJ2-5
CASLRGGKTQYF
>18|TRBV27|.|TRBJ2-6
CASSLLDGARSGANVLTF
>15|TRBV7-2|many|TRBJ2-5
CASSPKASRWETQYF
>14|TRBV10-3|few|TRBJ1-2
CAISDGSSNYGYTF
>15|TRBV2|.|TRBJ2-5
CASSDGTGFKETQYF
>13|TRBV6-5|few|TRBJ1-2
CASSYSHGDGYTF
>14|TRBV27|few|TRBJ1-2
CASGPRGGPDGYTF
>14|TRBV5-1|few|TRBJ1-1
CASSGTGLNTEAFF
>15|TRBV18|.|TRBJ1-1
CVSSPGDFTATEAFF
>13|TRBV5-8|many|TRBJ1-3
CASTALGGNTIYF
>15|TRBV15|.|TRBJ2-7
CATSRDRGQSYEQYF
>13|TRBV7-9|few|TRBJ1-1
CASSSPGGFEAFF
>15|TRBV7-9|.|TRBJ2-3
CASSLASARTDTQYF
>14|TRBV6-5|few|TRBJ1-1
CASSYQRMGTEAFF
>15|TRBV10-3|.|TRBJ1-5
CAISALTGGNQPQHF
>16|TRBV7-6|few|TRBJ2-1
CASSLGLAEPYNEQFF